The 10 T cell receptor beta chains in this list originate from one sample, sequenced in a study of cytomegalovirus exposure and HLA in healthy donors. The data were produced by immunoSEQ multiplex PCR, yet TCRdb's version contains in-frame clones alone and is incomplete. The table records 250,000 to 400,000 clones, roughly 90% of them present only once. Sample: PBMCs. These TCRs come from a man aged 25 to 40 in good health and CMV-seronegative.

The chain links TRBV6-1 to TRBJ1-6; possible D gene TRBD1, 6 bases. V gave up 7 bases and J gave up 8 bases, with 12 bases separating them. The CDR3 loop spans 13 amino acids. The germline V gene has CDR1 MNHNS and CDR2 SASEGT. The CDR3 DNA follows: TGTGCCAGCACGGGCAGGGGCGATTCACCCCTCCACTTT. Its translation is CASTGRGDSPLHF.

The rearrangement joins TRBV4-3 to TRBJ2-6; 8 bases are a match to TRBD1. The CDR3 loop spans 20 amino acids. Germline CDR1 reads LGHNA; CDR2 reads YSLEER. J gave up 0 bases and V 2 bases, and 12 bases lay outside the gene matches. CDR3 residues: CASSQRLGGQALSGANVLTF. CDR3 DNA: TGCGCCAGCAGCCAAAGGTTGGGGGGACAGGCGCTCTCTGGGGCCAACGTCCTGACTTTC.

The V and J genes are TRBV9 and TRBJ2-7; 7 positions agree with TRBD2. The CDR3 totals 13 residues. The germline CDR1 and CDR2 sequences are SGDLS and YYNGEE. Trimming removed 3 bases from V and 4 bases from J; junction bases left unmatched: 4. In DNA, the CDR3 is TGTGCCAGCAGCGGACCCGGGGGGTACGAGCAGTACTTC. Its translation: CASSGPGGYEQYF.

The chain couples TRBV18 to TRBJ2-7; 7 positions agree with TRBD2. This CDR3 is built from 15 residues. Germline CDR1 and CDR2: KGHSH and LQKENI. Unmatched junction bases numbered 5, after V lost 1 base and J lost 2 bases. CDR3 sequence (DNA): TGTGCCAGCTCACCACAGGCGGGGGACGCCTACGAGCAGTACTTC. This encodes CASSPQAGDAYEQYF.

The chain employs TRBV4-3 and TRBJ1-2; TRBD1 agrees at 7 bases. The germline V gene has CDR1 LGHNA and CDR2 YSLEER. The CDR3 loop spans 13 amino acids. V was clipped by 3 bases and J by 8 bases; unmatched bases: 6. CDR3 bases: TGCGCCAGCAGCCAGACAGGGACGAAAGGCTACACCTTC. Residues: CASSQTGTKGYTF.

This sequence joins TRBV19 and TRBJ1-6; D call uncertain. This CDR3 is built from 18 residues. Trimming took off 5 bases at V and 4 bases at J, with 21 bases between the two ends. CDR1 is LNHDA, CDR2 SQIVND, per germline (reference sequence). The CDR3 bases are TGTGCCAGTAGTCCGTCACTGGCAGGTTCGGGATATAATTCACCCCTCCACTTT. Protein sequence: CASSPSLAGSGYNSPLHF.

The chain joins TRBV5-4 to TRBJ2-7, with D possibly TRBD1 on 6 matching bases. Germline lookup yields CDR1 SGHNT and CDR2 YYREEE (reference sequence). CDR3 size: 14 residues. V shed 4 bases and J shed 2 bases, with 13 bases lying between them. CDR3 coding DNA: TGTGCCAGCAGCCGGGCACAGGGAGCCTACGAGCAGTACTTC. Residues: CASSRAQGAYEQYF.

The genes are TRBV11-3 and TRBJ2-2, with 9 positions matching TRBD1. The CDR3 loop spans 16 amino acids. With 5 bases clipped from V and 1 base from J, the junction kept 5 bases outside the gene matches. Germline values: CDR1 SGHNT, CDR2 YENEEA. The chain's CDR3 is CASSPGTGQNTGELFF. CDR3 nucleotides: TGTGCCAGCAGCCCGGGGACAGGGCAGAACACCGGGGAGCTGTTTTTT.

The CDR3 spells CASGDRGNYGYTF. For the CDR3, the DNA is TGTGCCAGCGGGGACAGGGGCAACTATGGCTACACCTTC. The chain carries TRBV25-1 and TRBJ1-2; 10 positions match TRBD1. The junction had 2 bases not matched to a gene; V was cut back by 8 bases and J by 2 bases. CDR1 MGHDK and CDR2 SYGVNS come from the germline V gene. This CDR3 region has 13 residues.

This rearrangement joins TRBV5-6 to TRBJ1-1, with 7 bases aligning to TRBD1. The CDR3 length is 17 residues. CDR1 and CDR2 (germline): SGHDT, YYEEEE. With 1 base clipped from V and 4 bases from J, the junction kept 13 bases outside the gene matches. DNA for the CDR3: TGTGCCAGCAGCTTGTTTGTTTTTGGACAGGCTCCCACTGAAGCTTTCTTT. This sequence encodes CASSLFVFGQAPTEAFF.